The 9 T cell receptor beta chains presented below share a single source sample, sequenced in a study of neurological immune-mediated disorders. From the 5' RACE reads, TCRdb called clonotypes with MiXCR, one entry per CDR3 protein. The sample has over 55,000 distinct CDR3 sequences, about 2.5% seen once. Sequencing input: PBMCs. The source of these receptors is a man aged 50-60 years with multiple sclerosis.

This clonotype was counted many times. The V gene is TRBV3-1, the J gene TRBJ2-7; unclear D gene. Looked up from germline, CDR1 is LGHDT and CDR2 is YNNKEL (reference sequence). The CDR3 consists of 13 residues. The germline V and J ends were trimmed by 1 base and 2 bases, with 6 bases remaining between them. The CDR3, as DNA: TGTGCCAGCAGCCAAGGTGGCGCCTACGAGCAGTACTTC. Amino acid sequence: CASSQGGAYEQYF.

There are many counts of this clonotype. Compared with germline, one end of the junction differs, possibly owing to a read error. This sequence joins TRBV7-9 and TRBJ1-1; D remains ambiguous. The CDR3 sequence is 12 residues long. Looked up from germline, CDR1 is SEHNR and CDR2 is FQNEAQ (reference sequence). CDR3 nucleotides: TGTGCCAGCAGCCTAGCGGGTAGAGGAGCTTTCTTT. This sequence encodes CASSLAGRGAFF.

At least ten counts were recorded for this clonotype. The chain uses TRBV7-2 and TRBJ2-7; D is perhaps TRBD1 (6 bases). Per germline, CDR1 SGHTA and CDR2 FQGNSA. The CDR3 is made up of 14 amino acids. V dropped 4 bases and J dropped 2 bases, with 12 bases sitting between them. CDR3 sequence: CASSSRQAPYEQYF. The DNA of the CDR3 is TGTGCCAGCAGCTCCCGACAGGCTCCCTACGAGCAGTACTTC.

Comments on this clonotype: This sequence may be a read error, since a much larger clone differs from it by one base. The chain links TRBV5-1 to TRBJ2-3; 9 nucleotides agree with TRBD2. In germline, CDR1 is SGHRS, CDR2 YFSETQ. The CDR3 is made up of 14 amino acids. The V and J ends lost 4 bases and 5 bases, in that order; junction bases with no gene match: 5. CDR3 in DNA: TGCGCCAGCAGCGATAGCGGGGGAGGAGATACGCAGTATTTT. Residues: CASSDSGGGDTQYF.

This clonotype has at least ten counts. This chain joins TRBV27 and TRBJ2-3, with D maybe TRBD2 (6 bases). CDR3 length equals 18 residues. The ends were cut back, 3 bases at V and 5 bases at J, with 24 bases in the middle. The germline V gene has CDR1 MNHEY and CDR2 SMNVEV (reference sequence). CDR3: CASSFYGLGGLGEDTQYF. The CDR3 nucleotides are TGTGCCAGCAGTTTCTACGGTCTCGGAGGGCTGGGGGAAGATACGCAGTATTTT.

This clonotype was seen at least ten times. The chain recombines TRBV29-1 with TRBJ2-3; D remains ambiguous. The CDR3 is made up of 11 amino acids. The V and J ends lost 0 bases and 6 bases respectively, with 4 bases between them. The germline V gene has CDR1 SQVTM and CDR2 ANQGSEA. Written as DNA, the CDR3 is TGCAGCGTTGAAGATGTGGATACGCAGTATTTT. Protein: CSVEDVDTQYF.

This clonotype showed up many times. The rearrangement joins TRBV5-1 to TRBJ2-3; 14 bases line up with TRBD2. This CDR3 has 18 residues. The germline gives CDR1 SGHRS, CDR2 YFSETQ. V was pared by 4 bases and J by 2 bases, with 9 bases of the junction left unmatched. For the CDR3, the DNA is TGCGCCAGCAGCCCCGGACTAGCGGGGGGTCGGGTCACAGATACGCAGTATTTT. Translating gives CASSPGLAGGRVTDTQYF.

There are many counts of this clonotype. The chain recombines TRBV20-1 with TRBJ2-1, with TRBD1 identical over 8 bases. The length of the CDR3 is 13 residues. The germline gives CDR1 DFQATT, CDR2 SNEGSKA (reference sequence). The J segment lost 9 bases and the V segment lost 7 bases, leaving 11 bases of the junction unmatched. CDR3 amino acids: CSVPDRVGGEQFF. CDR3 bases: TGCAGTGTCCCGGACAGGGTTGGGGGTGAGCAGTTCTTC.

This clonotype was counted many times. The chain employs TRBV10-3 and TRBJ2-1; D unresolved. V lost 4 bases, J lost 8 bases, and 6 bases lay in between. The length of the CDR3 is 11 residues. In germline, CDR1 is ENHRY, CDR2 SYGVKD. The CDR3 nucleotides read TGTGCCATCAGTGGGGCCTATGAGCAGTTCTTC. Translated: CAISGAYEQFF.